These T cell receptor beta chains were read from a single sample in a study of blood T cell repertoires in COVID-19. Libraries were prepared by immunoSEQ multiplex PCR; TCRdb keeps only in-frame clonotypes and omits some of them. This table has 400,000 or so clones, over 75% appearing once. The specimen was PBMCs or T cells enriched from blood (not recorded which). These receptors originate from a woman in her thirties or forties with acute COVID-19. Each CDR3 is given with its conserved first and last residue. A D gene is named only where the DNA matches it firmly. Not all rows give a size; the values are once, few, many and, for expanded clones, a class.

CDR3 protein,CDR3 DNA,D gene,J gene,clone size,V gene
CASSSTLAGGSTDTQYF,TGCGCCAGCTCCTCCACCCTAGCGGGGGGTAGCACAGATACGCAGTATTTT,TRBD2,TRBJ2-3,-,TRBV4-1
CASSGQMNTEAFF,TGTGCCAGCAGTGGACAGATGAACACTGAAGCTTTCTTT,-,TRBJ1-1,-,TRBV12-3/TRBV12-4
CAWSVSSEVSHF,TGTGCCTGGAGTGTATCCTCAGAGGTCAGTCACTTT,-,TRBJ1-6,-,TRBV30
CASRGWTSGGPDTQYF,TGTGCCAGTAGAGGGTGGACTAGCGGGGGACCAGATACGCAGTATTTT,TRBD2,TRBJ2-3,-,TRBV19
CASSQGGGPGNTIYF,TGTGCCAGCAGCCAAGGGGGGGGACCTGGAAACACCATATATTTT,-,TRBJ1-3,once,TRBV3-1/TRBV3-2
CASSQWVGPDEQYF,TGCGCCAGCAGCCAATGGGTGGGGCCAGACGAGCAGTACTTC,-,TRBJ2-7,-,TRBV5-1
CASSIDIVTANYGYTF,TGTGCCAGTAGTATAGATATCGTGACAGCTAACTATGGCTACACCTTC,-,TRBJ1-2,-,TRBV19
CASSPGQHTGELFF,TGTGCCAGCAGCCCCGGACAGCACACCGGGGAGCTGTTTTTT,-,TRBJ2-2,-,TRBV6-5
CATSREGSSYEQYF,TGTGCCACCAGCAGAGAGGGGAGCTCCTACGAGCAGTACTTC,-,TRBJ2-7,-,TRBV15
CASRDPVWRSSGNTIYF,TGTGCCAGCAGAGACCCGGTTTGGCGGAGCTCTGGAAACACCATATATTTT,-,TRBJ1-3,-,TRBV13
CASSYTGRHEQYF,TGTGCCAGCAGTTATACAGGGCGTCACGAGCAGTACTTC,-,TRBJ2-7,-,TRBV6-5
CATATGNNQPQHF,TGTGCCACTGCGACAGGGAACAATCAGCCCCAGCATTTT,TRBD1,TRBJ1-5,-,TRBV6-5
CASSGTTGNTEAFF,TGCGCCAGCAGCGGAACAACAGGGAACACTGAAGCTTTCTTT,-,TRBJ1-1,-,TRBV5-1
CASSSGQGAYGYTF,TGCGCCAGCAGCTCGGGACAGGGAGCCTATGGCTACACCTTC,TRBD1,TRBJ1-2,-,TRBV5-1
CAWSVLSTSGSTYF,TGTGCCTGGAGTGTACTATCGACTAGCGGGTCAACTTACTTC,TRBD2,TRBJ2-5,-,TRBV30
CASSTGHLAKNIQYF,TGTGCCAGCTCAACTGGACACTTAGCCAAAAACATTCAGTACTTC,-,TRBJ2-4,-,TRBV18
CASSPQRSLSPLHF,TGTGCCAGCAGTCCGCAGCGGTCTCTTTCACCCCTCCACTTT,-,TRBJ1-6,-,TRBV3-1/TRBV3-2
CASSPRTSGPANTGELFF,TGTGCCAGCTCACCAAGGACTAGCGGGCCCGCGAACACCGGGGAGCTGTTTTTT,TRBD2,TRBJ2-2,few,TRBV18
CASSLLGTSNEQFF,TGTGCCAGCAGCTTATTGGGGACTAGCAATGAGCAGTTCTTC,TRBD2,TRBJ2-1,-,TRBV7-6
CATSRGGGGWDYGYTF,TGTGCCACCAGCAGAGGTGGCGGGGGCTGGGACTATGGCTACACCTTC,-,TRBJ1-2,-,TRBV15
CASSVPGAHSNQPQHF,TGTGCCAGCAGTGTGCCAGGGGCACATAGCAATCAGCCCCAGCATTTT,-,TRBJ1-5,-,TRBV2
CASSQGDRGRYEQYF,TGCGCCAGCAGCCAAGGGGACAGGGGGCGATACGAGCAGTACTTC,TRBD1,TRBJ2-7,-,TRBV4-1
CATSMTLEDTQYF,TGTGCCACCAGCATGACACTTGAAGATACGCAGTATTTT,-,TRBJ2-3,-,TRBV15
CASRGTSGGPYEQYF,TGTGCCAGCAGAGGGACTAGCGGGGGCCCCTACGAGCAGTACTTC,TRBD2,TRBJ2-7,-,TRBV2